Presented here are 23 T cell receptor beta chains from one specimen sequenced in a study of blood T cells in healthy people across ages. With a J-beta primer mix and a sample-barcoded 5' primer, a second PCR ran about 6 to 11 cycles. One entry per CDR3 protein results from TCRdb running MiXCR on the 5' RACE reads. The sample has over 1.5 million distinct CDR3 sequences; around half are singletons. Sequenced material: blood. The receptors here all came from a woman in her thirties or forties in good health.

This clonotype was seen a handful of times. The gene calls are TRBV5-8 and TRBJ2-5, with 13 nucleotides matching TRBD2. Trimming cost V 4 bases and J 5 bases; bases outside gene matches: 5. Per the germline V gene, CDR1 is SGHTS and CDR2 is YDEGEE. The CDR3 is made up of 15 amino acids. In DNA, the CDR3 is TGTGCCAGCAGCAGGGGACTAGCGGGACTTGAGACCCAGTACTTC. It specifies CASSRGLAGLETQYF.

This clonotype has a handful of counts. V is TRBV4-2 and J is TRBJ1-5; D call uncertain. Germline V gene data show CDR1 as LGHNA and CDR2 as YNFKEQ. The CDR3 is made up of 13 amino acids. V lost 0 bases and J lost 6, with 6 bases in between. The CDR3 nucleotides read TGTGCCAGCAGCCAAGAGATTTCTCAGCCCCAGCATTTT. Translating it yields CASSQEISQPQHF.

The J gene is TRBJ1-3, the V gene TRBV2, with TRBD1 identical over 7 bases. Germline-derived CDR1 and CDR2 are SNHLY and FYNNEI. The CDR3 loop spans 15 amino acids. The ends lost 6 bases at V and 4 bases at J; junction bases unmatched: 9. Here the CDR3 reads CASRDTGVLGNTIYF. CDR3 DNA sequence: TGTGCCAGCAGGGATACAGGGGTGTTGGGAAACACCATATATTTT.

V gene TRBV6-2 or TRBV6-3 combines with J gene TRBJ2-1; the match to TRBD2 covers 7 bases. Germline values: CDR1 MNHEY, CDR2 SVGEGT. This CDR3 is built from 16 residues. J lost 5 bases, V lost 5 bases, and 12 bases had no gene match. As DNA, the CDR3 is TGTGCCAGCAGTCCTCTAGCGGCCATGCATGACAATGAGCAGTTCTTC. Protein sequence: CASSPLAAMHDNEQFF.

This clonotype was counted between two and nine times. The chain's CDR3 is CASSLDRDKSYEQYF. Written as DNA, the CDR3 is TGTGCCAGCAGCTTAGACCGGGACAAATCCTACGAGCAGTACTTC. This sequence joins TRBV7-2 and TRBJ2-7; weak D call: TRBD1 (6 bases). The CDR3 covers 15 residues. Germline assignment: CDR1 SGHTA and CDR2 FQGNSA. Trimming cost V 1 base and J 1 base, with 11 bases left between them.

The chain uses TRBV29-1 and TRBJ1-2; D gene uncertain. The CDR3 is made up of 12 amino acids. Germline lookup yields CDR1 SQVTM and CDR2 ANQGSEA. Trimming left V 5 bases short and J 3 bases short, with 10 bases between. DNA for the CDR3: TGCAGCGTTCTTCATCAGGACTATGGCTACACCTTC. It specifies CSVLHQDYGYTF.

This rearrangement joins TRBV25-1 to TRBJ1-4; D possibly corresponds to TRBD1 (6 bases). There are 11 residues in the CDR3. With 3 bases removed from V and 15 bases from J, the gap between germline ends came to 11 bases. Germline assignment: CDR1 MGHDK and CDR2 SYGVNS. The CDR3 loop is CASSDGGAVFF. The CDR3 DNA sequence: TGTGCCAGCAGTGATGGGGGGGCTGTGTTTTTT. Variable domain in full (rest from reference TRBV25-1 and TRBJ1-4): EADIYQTPRYLVIGTGKKITLECSQTMGHDKMYWYQQDPGMELHLIHYSYGVNSTEKGDLSSESTVSRIRTEHFPLTLESARPSHTSQYLCASSDGGAVFFGSGTQLSVL.

CDR3 sequence reads: CASSQGPGVAGYTF. CDR3 DNA sequence: TGCGCCAGCAGCCAAGGACCGGGAGTGGCTGGCTACACCTTC. The V gene is TRBV4-1, the J gene TRBJ1-2; D is unclear. V was clipped by 1 base and J by 7 bases, with 13 bases between them. This CDR3 spans 14 amino acids. From germline, CDR1 is MGHRA and CDR2 YSYEKL.

This clonotype has just a few counts. The DNA for the CDR3 is TGCGCCAGCAGCCAAGGGACAGAAGATGGCTACACCTTC. Amino acids: CASSQGTEDGYTF. The chain has TRBV4-3 and TRBJ1-2, with D perhaps matching TRBD1 (6 bases). The CDR3 has 13 residues. V lost 1 base and J 6 bases, leaving 9 bases between the germline ends. Germline assignment: CDR1 LGHNA and CDR2 YSLEER.

The chain has TRBV27 and TRBJ1-5; no firm D call. Germline-derived CDR1 and CDR2 are MNHEY and SMNVEV (reference sequence). This CDR3 comprises 14 residues. V was pared by 7 bases and J by 5 bases, with 15 bases between. The CDR3 sequence is CASTPGGPDQPQHF. The CDR3 bases are TGTGCCAGCACCCCCGGAGGCCCGGATCAGCCCCAGCATTTT.

This sequence joins TRBV9 and TRBJ1-1; unclear D gene. Per germline, CDR1 SGDLS and CDR2 YYNGEE. Deletions cut 3 bases from V and 0 bases from J, with 9 bases between. The CDR3 is 14 amino acids. This CDR3 reads CASSGGNVNTEAFF. The CDR3 DNA reads TGTGCCAGCAGCGGGGGTAACGTGAACACTGAAGCTTTCTTT.

J is TRBJ2-5 and V is TRBV11-2; 7 positions match TRBD1. With the DNA end fitting TRBJ2-7 better, the J assignment may be wrong. CDR3 length: 14 amino acids. Germline V gives CDR1 SGHAT, CDR2 FQNNGV. The CDR3 protein is CASSLERGLHEQYF. CDR3 in DNA: TGTGCCAGCAGCTTAGAGAGGGGGCTTCACGAGCAGTACTTC.

V and J are TRBV25-1 and TRBJ1-2; D uncertain. Trimming took off 4 bases at V and 5 bases at J, with 14 bases between the two ends. The CDR3 consists of 14 residues. Germline V gene lookup returns CDR1 MGHDK and CDR2 SYGVNS. The CDR3 DNA follows: TGTGCCAGCAGTGTTGGCCCCATTTGGTATGGCTACACCTTC. Protein sequence: CASSVGPIWYGYTF.

This clonotype was seen only a few times. The chain has TRBV7-9 and TRBJ2-4, with no clear D. The CDR3 consists of 16 residues. The V gene's germline CDR1 is SEHNR and CDR2 FQNEAQ (reference sequence). V lost 1 base and J lost 0, with 10 bases in between. The CDR3 here is CASSLGPELAKNIQYF. The CDR3 DNA is TGTGCCAGCAGCTTAGGTCCAGAACTAGCCAAAAACATTCAGTACTTC. Filled out from reference TRBV7-9 and TRBJ2-4, the complete variable domain reads DTGVSQNPRHKITKRGQNVTFRCDPISEHNRLYWYRQTLGQGPEFLTYFQNEAQLEKSRLLSDRFSAERPKGSFSTLEIQRTEQGDSAMYLCASSLGPELAKNIQYFGAGTRLSVL.

This clonotype was seen a handful of times. The chain recombines TRBV4-2 with TRBJ2-3; 8 nucleotides match TRBD1. Per germline, CDR1 LGHNA and CDR2 YNFKEQ. CDR3 length: 15 amino acids. V shed 8 bases, J shed 0 bases, and the junction held 7 bases outside the gene matches. The CDR3 sequence: CASLDRGVSTDTQYF. In DNA, the CDR3 is TGTGCCAGCCTCGACAGGGGAGTGAGCACAGATACGCAGTATTTT.

This clonotype was seen a few times. J is TRBJ1-2 and V is TRBV20-1; D might be TRBD1 (5 bases). The CDR3 extends over 14 amino acids. With 0 bases removed from V and 4 bases from J, the gap between germline ends came to 12 bases. Germline CDR1 DFQATT, CDR2 SNEGSKA (reference sequence). CDR3 sequence: CSARDQTASYGYTF. The CDR3 DNA is TGCAGTGCTAGAGACCAGACAGCATCCTATGGCTACACCTTC.

This clonotype was picked up a small number of times. CDR3 in amino acids: CSLVDSNNYGYTF. CDR3 sequence (DNA): TGCAGCTTAGTGGACAGTAATAACTATGGCTACACCTTC. This chain connects TRBV29-1 to TRBJ1-2, with D possibly being TRBD1 (6 bases). V lost 8 bases and J lost 1, with 14 bases in between. CDR1 and CDR2 (germline): SQVTM, ANQGSEA. CDR3 length: 13 amino acids.

The chain employs TRBV12-3 or TRBV12-4 and TRBJ1-1, with TRBD1 matching over 8 bases. V trimming: 3 bases; J trimming: 10 bases; junction bases outside the gene matches: 7. The CDR3 has 13 amino acids. The CDR3 spells CASSFQTGDVAFF. For the CDR3, the DNA is TGTGCCAGCAGTTTTCAGACAGGGGACGTAGCTTTCTTT.

The CDR3 reads CASSFPRGAGGYTF. CDR3 in DNA: TGTGCCAGCAGCTTCCCTCGGGGGGCAGGAGGCTACACCTTC. This chain joins TRBV7-2 and TRBJ1-2; D possibly corresponds to TRBD1 (6 bases). This CDR3 contains 14 residues. Germline V gene sequence: CDR1 SGHTA, CDR2 FQGNSA. V lost 3 bases, J lost 8 bases, and 16 bases lay in between.

The V call is TRBV5-1, the J call TRBJ2-4; 7 bases align to TRBD1. The DNA end is more similar to TRBJ2-7, so the J call may be wrong. The germline V gene has CDR1 SGHRS and CDR2 YFSETQ. The CDR3 totals 15 residues. CDR3 region: CASSLSQTGIYEQYF. Written as DNA, the CDR3 is TGCGCCAGCAGCTTGTCTCAGACAGGGATATACGAGCAGTACTTC.

The chain has TRBV9 and TRBJ2-1; 7 nucleotides align to TRBD2. The length of the CDR3 is 17 residues. V shed 1 base, J shed 0 bases, and the junction held 7 bases outside the gene matches. Germline lookup yields CDR1 SGDLS and CDR2 YYNGEE. The CDR3 loop is CASSVKGLADSYNEQFF. DNA for the CDR3: TGTGCCAGCAGCGTAAAGGGGCTAGCGGACTCCTACAATGAGCAGTTCTTC. Combining the CDR3 with reference TRBV9 and TRBJ2-1 gives the whole variable domain DSGVTQTPKHLITATGQRVTLRCSPRSGDLSVYWYQQSLDQGLQFLIQYYNGEERAKGNILERFSAQQFPDLHSELNLSSLELGDSALYFCASSVKGLADSYNEQFFGPGTRLTVL.

The rearrangement links TRBV20-1 to TRBJ2-1, with 8 bases fitting TRBD2. CDR1 and CDR2 from the germline V gene are DFQATT and SNEGSKA (reference sequence). Trimming took 3 bases from V and 9 from J; bases not matched to a gene: 10. There are 14 residues in the CDR3. CDR3 nucleotides: TGCAGTGCTAGCTCGGGGGGGGCTTACGGTGAGCAGTTCTTC. Its protein is CSASSGGAYGEQFF.

This clonotype was counted only a few times. This CDR3 reads CASSSRPLYEQYF. In DNA form, the CDR3 reads TGTGCCAGCAGTTCCCGACCGCTCTACGAGCAGTACTTC. V and J are TRBV28 and TRBJ2-7; D remains unclear. Trimming took off 4 bases at V and 3 bases at J, with 10 bases between the two ends. This CDR3 has 13 residues. From germline, CDR1 is MDHEN and CDR2 SYDVKM.